This TCR beta chain was recovered during a study of early T cells in non-severe SARS-CoV-2 infection. As for the study in general: The chains were unpaired, and the sequenced material was bulk RNA from unsorted whole blood. Regarding the study as a whole: CD4 and private specificities were missed by VDJdb matching, which favored anti-spike CD8 responses.

Losses at the gene ends were 4 bases for V and 3 bases for J; bases not matched to a gene: 4. This CDR3 comprises 13 residues. In germline, CDR1 is SGHDT, CDR2 YYEEEE. This clonotype showed up many times. Its cognate antigen is unknown. The library protocol tagged individual cDNA molecules with unique molecular identifiers. TCRdb independently ran MiXCR on the 5' RACE reads; one entry per CDR3 protein. The data show 55,000 to 70,000 distinct CDR3 sequences, about 9.1% seen once. Sequencing was performed on whole blood. The receptor's source is an adult who was a healthcare worker with PCR-confirmed SARS-CoV-2 infection or an uninfected control (not recorded which). V is TRBV5-6 and J is TRBJ2-7; 7 bases fit TRBD2. In DNA form, the CDR3 reads TGTGCCAGCAGCCTGCTAGCGGACTACGAGCAGTACTTC. Its translation: CASSLLADYEQYF.